This T cell receptor (beta chain) was sequenced for a study of T cells in Graves' hyperthyroidism and ophthalmopathy. Broader study findings: Model predictions of ophthalmopathy came a median 6.5 months before onset.

The investigators amplified TCR beta CDR3 regions from RNA transcripts. HTBI primers were employed in a first-round RT-PCR of the TCR CDR3. TCRdb processed the multiplex PCR reads anew with MiXCR; each CDR3 protein has one entry. The repertoire holds 700,000 to 950,000 distinct CDR3 sequences, with approximately 36% as singletons. Turning to this clonotype: Its antigen is undetermined.

The CDR3 length is 16 residues. Trimming pared 7 bases from V and 7 bases from J, leaving 24 bases between. Germline V gives CDR1 KGHDR, CDR2 SFDVKD. The chain uses TRBV24-1 and TRBJ1-2; D call uncertain. The source material was blood. This TCR came from a woman aged 40 to 50 with Graves' hyperthyroidism. This chain's CDR3 is CATSEVREDRSFGYTF. CDR3 nucleotide sequence: TGTGCCACCAGCGAGGTTCGGGAAGATCGCAGCTTTGGCTACACCTTC.